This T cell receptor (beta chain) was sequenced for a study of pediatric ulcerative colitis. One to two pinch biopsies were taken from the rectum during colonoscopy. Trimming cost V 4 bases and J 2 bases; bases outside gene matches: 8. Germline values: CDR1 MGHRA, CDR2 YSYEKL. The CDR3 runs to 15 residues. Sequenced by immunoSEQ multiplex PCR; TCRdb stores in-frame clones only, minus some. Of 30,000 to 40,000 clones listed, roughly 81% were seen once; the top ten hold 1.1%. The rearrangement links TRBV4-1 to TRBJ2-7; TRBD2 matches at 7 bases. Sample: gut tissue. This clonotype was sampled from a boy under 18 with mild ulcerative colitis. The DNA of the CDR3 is TGCGCCAGCAGCCGGGGCGGGGGAGCCACCTACGAGCAGTACTTC. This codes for CASSRGGGATYEQYF.